These 32 T cell receptor beta chains came from one sample sequenced in a study of T-cell memory formation after mild COVID-19. MiXCR, run by TCRdb on the 5' RACE reads, gives a single entry per CDR3 protein. The sample carries about 430,000 distinct CDR3 sequences, 20% to 25% recorded once. Sequenced input: PBMCs or a T cell subset sorted from them (not recorded which). The origin of the receptors is an adult woman who had mild COVID-19 (a few samples of this study predate the infection). Cell type and time point are not known.

In DNA form, the CDR3 reads TGTGCCAGCAGTTTATCGGGACAGGAAAACACCGGGGAGCTGTTTTTT. Amino acids: CASSLSGQENTGELFF. The V gene is TRBV12-3 or TRBV12-4, the J gene TRBJ2-2, with 8 bases matching TRBD1. V lost 2 bases, J lost 2 bases, and 4 bases stayed unmatched. The CDR3 is 16 residues long.

The chain links TRBV20-1 to TRBJ1-6; a weak D match, TRBD1 (6 bases). Trimming removed 0 bases from V and 7 bases from J, with 16 bases in between. In germline, CDR1 is DFQATT, CDR2 SNEGSKA (reference sequence). The CDR3 loop spans 16 amino acids. This CDR3 reads CSARDTGQRGNSPLHF. CDR3 DNA: TGCAGTGCTAGAGATACGGGGCAAAGGGGGAATTCACCCCTCCACTTT.

This rearrangement joins TRBV5-1 to TRBJ2-7; possibly TRBD2 for D (5 bases). Germline CDR1 is SGHRS and CDR2 is YFSETQ. This CDR3 is built from 14 residues. The V end lost 3 bases, the J end lost 0 bases, and 10 bases lay between the germline ends. CDR3 in amino acids: CASSSLASSYEQYF. The CDR3 nucleotides read TGCGCCAGCAGCTCCTTAGCGAGCTCCTACGAGCAGTACTTC.

The rearrangement uses TRBV7-9 and TRBJ2-1; D is tentatively TRBD1 or TRBD2 (5 bases each). This CDR3 region has 15 residues. From germline, CDR1 is SEHNR and CDR2 FQNEAQ (reference sequence). Trimming left V 6 bases short and J 6 bases short, with 18 bases between. CDR3 protein: CASRPGPGSFNEQFF. CDR3 DNA: TGTGCCAGCAGACCGGGGCCAGGGTCTTTCAATGAGCAGTTCTTC. The whole variable domain, remainder taken from reference TRBV7-9 and TRBJ2-1, is DTGVSQNPRHKITKRGQNVTFRCDPISEHNRLYWYRQTLGQGPEFLTYFQNEAQLEKSRLLSDRFSAERPKGSFSTLEIQRTEQGDSAMYLCASRPGPGSFNEQFFGPGTRLTVL.

In this sample, this clonotype turned up many times. The CDR3 DNA reads as TGTGCCACCAGTGGACAGGGGGCAGTGGAAGAGACCCAGTACTTC. Its protein is CATSGQGAVEETQYF. This chain joins TRBV24-1 and TRBJ2-5, with 10 bases that match TRBD1. The CDR3 is 15 residues long. Germline V gene lookup returns CDR1 KGHDR and CDR2 SFDVKD. The V segment lost 5 bases and the J segment 3 bases; nucleotides outside the gene matches: 5.

The chain combines TRBV20-1 with TRBJ2-4; 12 bases agree with TRBD1. V was pared by 2 bases and J by 3 bases, with 8 bases of the junction left unmatched. The CDR3 runs 17 residues. Looked up from germline, CDR1 is DFQATT and CDR2 is SNEGSKA (reference sequence). The CDR3 coding sequence is TGCAGTGCTAGAACCGGGACAGGGGGCGGCGGCAAAAACATTCAGTACTTC. It encodes CSARTGTGGGGKNIQYF.

This chain links TRBV7-8 with TRBJ1-5, with TRBD1 as a possible D gene (6 bases). Germline V gives CDR1 SGHVS, CDR2 FQNEAQ. This CDR3 has 15 residues. Trimming removed 5 bases from V and 3 bases from J, with 14 bases in between. CDR3 region: CASSGRAGDNQPQHF. The DNA of the CDR3 is TGTGCCAGCAGCGGACGTGCAGGGGACAATCAGCCCCAGCATTTT.

V and J are TRBV15 and TRBJ1-4; D possibly corresponds to TRBD1 (6 bases). The CDR3 is 16 amino acids. With 0 bases removed from V and 0 bases from J, the gap between germline ends came to 8 bases. CDR1 is LNHNV and CDR2 is YYDKDF in the germline V gene (reference sequence). The CDR3 spells CATSRDRTATNEKLFF. The CDR3 DNA reads as TGTGCCACCAGCAGAGACCGGACAGCAACTAATGAAAAACTGTTTTTT.

The V gene is TRBV7-6, the J gene TRBJ1-1; 7 nucleotides match TRBD1. Germline-derived CDR1 and CDR2 are SGHVS and FNYEAQ. The J segment lost 4 bases and the V segment lost 4 bases, leaving 3 bases of the junction unmatched. The CDR3 consists of 13 residues. Here the CDR3 DNA reads TGTGCCAGCAGCTCCCCAGGGGGCACTGAAGCTTTCTTT. Amino acids: CASSSPGGTEAFF.

At least ten counts were recorded for this clonotype. The J gene is TRBJ1-1, the V gene TRBV3-1, with a possible D match to TRBD1 (6 bases). The CDR3 consists of 15 residues. Germline CDR1 and CDR2: LGHDT and YNNKEL (reference sequence). V lost 3 bases and J 2 bases, leaving 13 bases between the germline ends. The CDR3 DNA follows: TGTGCCAGCAGCCAGCAGGGGAGAGGAAACACTGAAGCTTTCTTT. This codes for CASSQQGRGNTEAFF.

This clonotype showed up many times. The rearrangement joins TRBV12-3 or TRBV12-4 to TRBJ2-3; D remains ambiguous. The CDR3 loop spans 12 amino acids. Trimming took 6 bases from V and 0 from J, leaving 4 bases between them. The CDR3 coding sequence is TGTGCCAGCAGGGCGAGCACAGATACGCAGTATTTT. It is translated as CASRASTDTQYF.

This clonotype was seen a few times. The chain uses TRBV4-3 and TRBJ2-3; D not resolved. Trimming stripped 1 base from V and 2 bases from J, with 10 bases between. Germline loops: CDR1 LGHNA, CDR2 YSLEER. The CDR3 extends over 15 amino acids. CDR3 in amino acids: CASSQAPTNTDTQYF. DNA for the CDR3: TGCGCCAGCAGCCAAGCTCCAACGAACACAGATACGCAGTATTTT.

This clonotype was counted a few times. The CDR3 nucleotides are TGTGCCAGCAGTGAGGGGGCCAACGAGCAGTACTTC. This encodes CASSEGANEQYF. The chain combines TRBV2 with TRBJ2-7; weak D call: TRBD1 (6 bases). Germline V gene lookup returns CDR1 SNHLY and CDR2 FYNNEI. The CDR3 extends over 12 amino acids. Trimming pared 3 bases from V and 5 bases from J, leaving 8 bases between.

In its sample, this clonotype was seen a few times. The chain links TRBV2 to TRBJ1-2; D not certain. V lost 7 bases, J lost 7 bases, and 19 bases lay in between. CDR3 length: 14 residues. Germline CDR1 reads SNHLY; CDR2 reads FYNNEI. The CDR3 here is CASTSRRSQLGYTF. CDR3 nucleotide sequence: TGTGCCAGCACTAGCCGCAGGAGCCAGCTTGGCTACACCTTC. Looking up the rest from reference TRBV2 and TRBJ1-2 gives the full variable domain: EPEVTQTPSHQVTQMGQEVILRCVPISNHLYFYWYRQILGQKVEFLVSFYNNEISEKSEIFDDQFSVERPDGSNFTLKIRSTKLEDSAMYFCASTSRRSQLGYTFGSGTRLTVV.

This clonotype was counted a few times. The CDR3 coding sequence is TGTGCCAGCAGCCCACGCGTAGCGGGAGGCACAGATACGCAGTATTTT. Translating gives CASSPRVAGGTDTQYF. This sequence joins TRBV7-8 and TRBJ2-3; 9 positions agree with TRBD2. CDR1 is SGHVS, CDR2 FQNEAQ, per germline. The CDR3 sequence is 16 residues long. The trim removed 5 bases at V and 1 base at J, leaving 7 bases unmatched.

The sample holds one count of this clonotype. The rearrangement uses TRBV4-2 and TRBJ1-2, with D possibly TRBD1 on 5 matching bases. This CDR3 comprises 15 residues. In germline, CDR1 is LGHNA, CDR2 YNFKEQ. V was cut by 0 bases and J by 3 bases, with 11 bases left in between. For the CDR3, the DNA is TGTGCCAGCAGCCAAGAGGGGGGGACTGACTATGGCTACACCTTC. Its protein is CASSQEGGTDYGYTF.

The rearrangement joins TRBV10-3 to TRBJ2-5, with TRBD1 matching over 8 bases. V was clipped by 10 bases and J by 1 base; unmatched bases: 5. CDR1 and CDR2 from the germline V gene are ENHRY and SYGVKD. The CDR3 length is 13 residues. The CDR3 is CATSGGGQETQYF. For the CDR3, the DNA is TGTGCCACCTCAGGGGGCGGCCAAGAGACCCAGTACTTC.

This rearrangement joins TRBV5-6 to TRBJ2-1; 9 nucleotides agree with TRBD1. The germline gives CDR1 SGHDT, CDR2 YYEEEE. The CDR3 spans 15 residues. V was clipped by 3 bases and J by 9 bases; unmatched bases: 10. The CDR3 loop is CASSSRDRVAGEQFF. Here the CDR3 DNA reads TGTGCCAGCAGCTCCCGGGACAGGGTGGCCGGTGAGCAGTTCTTC.

The chain's CDR3 is CASSRTSFDTQYF. CDR3 bases: TGTGCCAGCAGCCGAACTAGCTTCGATACGCAGTATTTT. V usage is TRBV27 and J usage is TRBJ2-3; possibly TRBD2 for D (6 bases). This CDR3 is 13 amino acids long. Trimming removed 6 bases from V and 6 bases from J, with 13 bases in between. Germline V gene data show CDR1 as MNHEY and CDR2 as SMNVEV (reference sequence).

The chain couples TRBV3-1 to TRBJ2-5, with a tentative D call TRBD2 (5 bases). The V and J ends lost 0 bases and 2 bases respectively, with 10 bases between them. The CDR3 is 15 residues long. The germline CDR1 and CDR2 sequences are LGHDT and YNNKEL (reference sequence). CDR3 nucleotide sequence: TGTGCCAGCAGCCAAGAGGTCGAGGGACAAGAGACCCAGTACTTC. Encoded protein: CASSQEVEGQETQYF.

To note about this clonotype: One end of the junction does not line up with germline, which may come from a read error. J is TRBJ2-7 and V is TRBV4-2; D is tentatively TRBD1 or TRBD2 (6 bases each). The CDR3 spans 13 residues. Germline CDR1 is LGHNA and CDR2 is YNFKEQ. The CDR3 protein is CASSQDRGQGKGF. The CDR3 nucleotides read TGTGCCAGCAGCCAAGATCGGGGGCAGGGGAAGGGCTTC.

There are many counts of this clonotype. The chain combines TRBV6-5 with TRBJ1-2, with D possibly TRBD1 on 6 matching bases. V lost 5 bases and J lost 7, with 20 bases in between. The CDR3 consists of 15 residues. Germline CDR1 and CDR2: MNHEY and SVGAGI. The CDR3: CASSPRTDSRGGYTF. DNA of the CDR3: TGTGCCAGCAGTCCGAGGACAGACTCCCGAGGTGGCTACACCTTC.

The rearrangement uses TRBV29-1 and TRBJ1-2, with 9 bases matching TRBD1. There are 15 residues in the CDR3. Germline CDR1 is SQVTM and CDR2 is ANQGSEA. The V segment lost 0 bases and the J segment 7 bases; nucleotides outside the gene matches: 9. The CDR3 spells CSVEEWKTGGSGYTF. For the CDR3, the DNA is TGCAGCGTTGAAGAATGGAAGACAGGGGGAAGTGGCTACACCTTC. Based on the CDR3 plus reference TRBV29-1 and TRBJ1-2, the full variable domain is SAVISQKPSRDICQRGTSLTIQCQVDSQVTMMFWYRQQPGQSLTLIATANQGSEATYESGFVIDKFPISRPNLTFSTLTVSNMSPEDSSIYLCSVEEWKTGGSGYTFGSGTRLTVV.

The chain joins TRBV12-3 or TRBV12-4 to TRBJ2-3; 11 bases align to TRBD2. The CDR3 is 15 amino acids. With 6 bases clipped from V and 1 base from J, the junction kept 3 bases outside the gene matches. CDR3 sequence reads: CASRVSGRGTDTQYF. The CDR3 coding sequence is TGTGCCAGCAGAGTTAGCGGGAGGGGCACAGATACGCAGTATTTT.

The CDR3 reads CASSLAEGAGDTQYF. In nucleotides, the CDR3 is TGTGCCAGCAGCTTAGCGGAGGGGGCGGGAGATACGCAGTATTTT. The chain recombines TRBV7-9 with TRBJ2-3; D may be TRBD1 (7 bases). This CDR3 has 15 residues. CDR1 is SEHNR and CDR2 is FQNEAQ in the germline V gene (reference sequence). V lost 0 bases, J lost 5 bases, and 12 bases lay in between.

This chain links TRBV7-2 with TRBJ2-1, with 8 bases matching TRBD2. There are 14 residues in the CDR3. With V trimmed by 4 bases and J by 4 bases, 3 bases remained unmatched. Germline CDR1 reads SGHTA; CDR2 reads FQGNSA. The CDR3 here is CASSSGTRYNEQFF. The CDR3 DNA reads TGTGCCAGCAGCTCCGGGACTAGATACAATGAGCAGTTCTTC.

This clonotype has just a few counts. The chain links TRBV18 to TRBJ1-2; D may be TRBD1 (5 bases). Germline V lookup: CDR1 KGHSH, CDR2 LQKENI. Trimming took off 0 bases at V and 2 bases at J, with 10 bases between the two ends. This CDR3 is 15 amino acids long. DNA for the CDR3: TGTGCCAGCTCACCACCGTTTCGGGGCAACTATGGCTACACCTTC. Protein sequence: CASSPPFRGNYGYTF.

The chain uses TRBV20-1 and TRBJ2-7; D is perhaps TRBD1 or TRBD2 (5 bases each). This CDR3 comprises 12 residues. CDR1 is DFQATT, CDR2 SNEGSKA, per germline (reference sequence). Between the trimmed V and J ends, which lost 2 bases and 4 bases, there was a span of 9 bases. CDR3 region: CSARQGAYEQYF. The DNA of the CDR3 is TGCAGTGCTAGACAGGGAGCTTACGAGCAGTACTTC.

The J gene is TRBJ1-1, the V gene TRBV30, with TRBD1 matching over 9 bases. Trimming at V came to 5 bases and at J to 0 bases, leaving 1 base not matched to a gene. CDR1 and CDR2 from the germline V gene are GTSNPN and SVGIG (reference sequence). There are 13 residues in the CDR3. CDR3: CAWGQGMNTEAFF. CDR3 coding DNA: TGTGCCTGGGGACAGGGGATGAACACTGAAGCTTTCTTT.

This chain links TRBV25-1 with TRBJ1-2; 7 nucleotides align to TRBD1. The CDR3 covers 15 residues. V was clipped by 3 bases and J by 4 bases; unmatched bases: 8. Germline lookup yields CDR1 MGHDK and CDR2 SYGVNS. DNA of the CDR3: TGTGCCAGCAGTGAGGGACAGAGGACTAGCTATGGCTACACCTTC. Its translation: CASSEGQRTSYGYTF.

The genes are TRBV29-1 and TRBJ1-3; the match to TRBD1 covers 7 bases. There are 14 residues in the CDR3. Germline lookup yields CDR1 SQVTM and CDR2 ANQGSEA. Trimming took 7 bases from V and 2 from J; bases not matched to a gene: 8. The CDR3 nucleotides are TGCAGCGCCCGACAGGGAGCTGCTGGAAACACCATATATTTT. Amino acids: CSARQGAAGNTIYF.

This clonotype has a handful of counts. The J gene is TRBJ1-1, the V gene TRBV5-1; D is unresolved. Trimming shortened V by 5 bases and J by 4 bases, and 6 bases separated the two germline ends. CDR1 is SGHRS and CDR2 is YFSETQ in the germline V gene. The CDR3 has 11 amino acids. In nucleotides, the CDR3 is TGCGCCAGCAGAATCGGCACTGAAGCTTTCTTT. Protein sequence: CASRIGTEAFF.